The 16 T cell receptor beta chains below come from one sample, sequenced in a study of CD8 T cells in ankylosing spondylitis (dated by TCRdb to the late 2010s). Paper-wide results and their limitations: Blood from ankylosing spondylitis patients appeared to be characterized by a TCR beta motif composed of eight highly homologous amino acid variants.

These receptors have no identified antigens. To prepare the library, 5' RACE was applied. The reads were generated on an Illumina HiSeq 2500. In TCRdb, the public reads were trimmed at Q25 with fastp and aligned with MiXCR, with productive beta chains retained. For every CDR3 protein sequence, its rows merge into one entry that carries the most common genes and DNA. The sample table lists 400,000 to 450,000 distinct CDR3 sequences, roughly 17% of them with a count of one. The ten top clones hold 1% of the sample. Sequencing was performed on blood, either unsorted or a sorted T cell fraction (not recorded which). The receptors derive from a male donor with ankylosing spondylitis.

The table lists this clonotype with a few counts. The V gene is TRBV29-1, the J gene TRBJ2-3; 9 positions match TRBD2. The CDR3 loop spans 16 amino acids. The germline gives CDR1 SQVTM, CDR2 ANQGSEA. With 4 bases clipped from V and 4 bases from J, the junction kept 12 bases outside the gene matches. CDR3 amino acids: CSVVFRVSGSADTQYF. The CDR3, as DNA: TGCAGCGTTGTATTCCGGGTTAGCGGGAGCGCAGATACGCAGTATTTT.

This clonotype has a handful of counts. The J gene is TRBJ1-2, the V gene TRBV24-1; 9 bases fit TRBD1. The CDR3 has 12 residues. V was pared by 9 bases and J by 5 bases, with 3 bases of the junction left unmatched. Germline values: CDR1 KGHDR, CDR2 SFDVKD. The CDR3 nucleotides read TGTGCCACCCGCGGGACAGGGTATGGCTACACCTTC. Its protein product is CATRGTGYGYTF.

The chain employs TRBV27 and TRBJ1-2, with 10 bases fitting TRBD1. The germline gives CDR1 MNHEY, CDR2 SMNVEV (reference sequence). This CDR3 region has 14 residues. Losses at the gene ends were 7 bases for V and 1 base for J; bases not matched to a gene: 3. The CDR3 DNA sequence: TGTGCCAGCAAGGGACAGGGGAATAACTATGGCTACACCTTC. As protein: CASKGQGNNYGYTF.

This clonotype has a count of ten or more. The V and J genes are TRBV7-2 and TRBJ1-1; 8 bases map to TRBD1. CDR1 and CDR2 (germline): SGHTA, FQGNSA. This CDR3 is built from 14 residues. V shed 2 bases and J 5 bases; nucleotides not matched to a gene: 4. The CDR3 DNA is TGTGCCAGCAGCTTAAAACAGGGGGTAACTGAAGCTTTCTTT. Its translation is CASSLKQGVTEAFF. Full variable domain (remainder filled in from reference TRBV7-2 and TRBJ1-1): GAGVSQSPSNKVTEKGKDVELRCDPISGHTALYWYRQSLGQGLEFLIYFQGNSAPDKSGLPSDRFSAERTGGSVSTLTIQRTQQEDSAVYLCASSLKQGVTEAFFGQGTRLTVV.

The CDR3 here is CASSLGGAYTIYF. The CDR3, as DNA: TGTGCCAGCAGTTTGGGGGGGGCCTACACCATATATTTT. The chain carries TRBV12-3 or TRBV12-4 and TRBJ1-3; a possible D gene is TRBD1 (6 bases). The CDR3 totals 13 residues. V was shortened by 3 bases and J by 8 bases, with 11 bases between the two germline ends.

At least ten counts were recorded for this clonotype. The chain carries TRBV5-1 and TRBJ1-1, with D unclear. Germline assignment: CDR1 SGHRS and CDR2 YFSETQ. The CDR3 covers 14 residues. The V gene lost 5 bases and the J gene lost 1 base, with 12 bases spanning the gap. This CDR3 reads CASRVGRKNTEAFF. The CDR3 bases are TGCGCCAGCAGAGTCGGTAGAAAGAACACTGAAGCTTTCTTT.

The rearrangement links TRBV29-1 to TRBJ2-2; D remains unclear. The CDR3 extends over 14 amino acids. V lost 2 bases and J lost 5, with 12 bases in between. Looked up from germline, CDR1 is SQVTM and CDR2 is ANQGSEA. The CDR3 region has the DNA TGCAGCGTTGAAAACGGTTTTGTAACCGGGGAGCTGTTTTTT. Its protein product is CSVENGFVTGELFF.

This clonotype was seen a handful of times. This chain joins TRBV3-1 and TRBJ2-7; D is undetermined. The germline gives CDR1 LGHDT, CDR2 YNNKEL (reference sequence). This CDR3 has 14 residues. Trimming left V 5 bases short and J 1 base short, with 12 bases between. CDR3 in amino acids: CASSVRLNSYEQYF. DNA of the CDR3: TGTGCCAGCAGCGTAAGACTGAATTCCTACGAGCAGTACTTC.

This rearrangement joins TRBV4-1 to TRBJ1-2; 7 nucleotides agree with TRBD1. CDR3 length: 15 residues. Trimming took 1 base from V and 2 from J; bases not matched to a gene: 4. Germline CDR1 and CDR2: MGHRA and YSYEKL. The CDR3 is CASSQAGTVNYGYTF. In nucleotides, the CDR3 is TGCGCCAGCAGCCAAGCCGGGACAGTCAACTATGGCTACACCTTC.

Ten or more counts support this clonotype. The chain combines TRBV20-1 with TRBJ2-1; 7 bases are shared with TRBD2. From germline, CDR1 is DFQATT and CDR2 SNEGSKA (reference sequence). The CDR3 loop spans 14 amino acids. V lost 3 bases, J lost 5 bases, and 7 bases stayed unmatched. CDR3 residues: CSARIAGLDNEQFF. CDR3 nucleotides: TGCAGTGCTAGGATAGCGGGCCTTGACAATGAGCAGTTCTTC.

V is TRBV9 and J is TRBJ1-4, with 11 bases fitting TRBD1. V lost 4 bases, J lost 6 bases, and 5 bases stayed unmatched. Germline V CDR1 and CDR2: SGDLS, YYNGEE. This CDR3 contains 15 residues. As DNA, the CDR3 is TGTGCCAGCAGCTCCTGGACAGGGGGCGATGAAAAACTGTTTTTT. Its protein product is CASSSWTGGDEKLFF.

The chain recombines TRBV7-9 with TRBJ2-7; possible D gene TRBD2, 5 bases. CDR1 is SEHNR, CDR2 FQNEAQ, per germline (reference sequence). V dropped 5 bases and J dropped 2 bases, with 16 bases sitting between them. CDR3 length equals 15 residues. The CDR3 sequence: CASSPALGSPYEQYF. DNA of the CDR3: TGTGCCAGCAGCCCTGCCCTGGGGAGTCCCTACGAGCAGTACTTC.

The chain uses TRBV6-1 and TRBJ2-1, with 15 bases matching TRBD2. Germline assignment: CDR1 MNHNS and CDR2 SASEGT. This CDR3 has 14 amino acids. J gave up 8 bases and V 10 bases, and 6 bases lay outside the gene matches. Written as DNA, the CDR3 is TGTGCCATCCCCGGGACTAGCGGGAGGTATGAGCAGTTCTTC. Translated: CAIPGTSGRYEQFF.

The V and J genes are TRBV5-1 and TRBJ2-1; tentative D call: TRBD2 (6 bases). Trimming took off 4 bases at V and 10 bases at J, with 18 bases between the two ends. The CDR3 runs 14 residues. CDR1 and CDR2 from the germline V gene are SGHRS and YFSETQ. For the CDR3, the DNA is TGCGCCAGCAGCCTGGGGGGAGATTCTTCCGAGCAGTTCTTC. Translation gives CASSLGGDSSEQFF. Full variable domain (missing parts from reference TRBV5-1 and TRBJ2-1): KAGVTQTPRYLIKTRGQQVTLSCSPISGHRSVSWYQQTPGQGLQFLFEYFSETQRNKGNFPGRFSGRQFSNSRSEMNVSTLELGDSALYLCASSLGGDSSEQFFGPGTRLTVL.

In its sample, this clonotype was seen many times. The rearrangement links TRBV5-1 to TRBJ2-2, with TRBD2 matching 7 bases. Germline trimming cut 1 base from V and 5 bases from J; bases unmatched to any gene: 8. The CDR3 runs to 16 residues. Germline V gene sequence: CDR1 SGHRS, CDR2 YFSETQ. The CDR3 nucleotides are TGCGCCAGCAGCTTGTATGGTAGCGGGCAGACCGGGGAGCTGTTTTTT. This gives the protein CASSLYGSGQTGELFF.

At least ten counts were recorded for this clonotype. J is TRBJ2-7 and V is TRBV11-1, with D possibly matching TRBD2 (6 bases). Germline CDR1 and CDR2: SGHAT and FQDESV (reference sequence). Trimming took off 5 bases at V and 1 base at J, with 24 bases between the two ends. The CDR3 has 18 amino acids. In nucleotides, the CDR3 is TGTGCCAGCAGCGCTTTTAACGGGCTGGGGGGTAGTTCCTACGAGCAGTACTTC. Protein sequence: CASSAFNGLGGSSYEQYF.